The sequence of this T cell receptor (beta chain) was determined in a study of T cells after yellow fever vaccination (dated by TCRdb to the late 2010s). Notes on the research overall: The SMART-Seq v4 Ultra Low Input RNA kit was used to prepare libraries from fractions with low cell numbers. To follow T-cell clones before and after both primary and booster YFV17D yellow fever vaccination, bulk TCR alpha and beta repertoires underwent longitudinal sequencing. Two healthy male donors, one aged 18 to 30 and one aged 30 to 40 years, made up the cohort. Blood was drawn at multiple timepoints before and after primary and secondary immunization, with bulk PBMC replicates and cell subsets isolated. General findings and caveats noted by the study authors: Because abundant contaminating clonotypes from the bulk population could be contained in FACS-sorted repertoires, computational filtering was required. The secondary T-cell response was weaker than the primary response but faster, peaking on day 5 instead of day 15. A small share of clonotypes was detected in both CD4 and CD8 compartments, with the overlap likely arising from convergent recombination. After the booster, most of the clones that had expanded following primary vaccination were detected again (about 95% of CD4 and around 87% of CD8), which suggests that memory was broadly maintained. The study included only a couple of donors, which limits how far the findings can be generalized.

The germline ends are 10 bases apart after V is trimmed by 5 bases and J by 4 bases. From the germline V gene, CDR1 is SGHTA and CDR2 is FQGNSA. Its CDR3 holds 13 amino acids, cysteine through phenylalanine. The kept DNA is CDR3 alone, 39 bases in frame from the first base. The treatment or condition label for this specimen denotes: live attenuated yellow fever vaccine strain. At each blood-draw timepoint, two biological replicates of bulk PBMCs were collected. PBMCs were isolated from peripheral blood using a standard Ficoll-Paque protocol. TriZol was used to extract RNA from bulk PBMCs, CD4 and CD8 fractions, and dextramer-positive and dextramer-negative fractions. TCR cDNA was synthesized by 5'RACE template switching, through which a universal primer site and unique molecular identifiers were introduced. cDNA synthesis was primed from both the TCR alpha and TCR beta constant segments. Libraries were amplified in two PCR steps, with sample barcodes and sequencing adapters added in the second step. Sequencing of libraries was performed on Illumina HiSeq 2500 (2x100 bp) or NovaSeq (2x150 bp). From the authors' description of their analysis: MIGEC was used to demultiplex reads and collapse the reads into UMI consensus sequences, and MiXCR was used for V(D)J alignment. Vaccine-responding clonotypes were identified with edgeR using replicate PBMC samples, with FDR below 0.01 and a log2 fold change above 5 up to day 15 being required. Each bulk clonotype was labeled CD4 or CD8 based on which sequenced repertoire, CD4 or CD8, contained the clonotype at higher abundance. TCRdb reanalyzed the raw reads on its own, using fastp at Q25 for trimming and MiXCR for clone calling, and kept in-frame beta chains. Duplicate CDR3 protein sequences are folded into a single record with the most common DNA and genes. Clone size and V and J calls follow TCRdb, not the original study. The sample contains around 610,000 distinct CDR3 sequences, roughly 13% of them found a single time. The top ten clones comprise around 15% of the sample.

As to this clonotype: The antigen this receptor binds is unknown. It has no much larger one-base neighbor in the sample; base qualities were not kept.

Specimen: PBMCs, collected on the day of the yellow fever booster vaccination. The chain employs TRBV7-2 and TRBJ2-3; no D gene can be assigned with confidence. This sequence originates from a man younger than 40 who received the YFV17D yellow fever vaccine. The nucleotide sequence reads TGTGCCAGCAGCCCGAGTTGGGCAGATACGCAGTATTTT. It translates to CASSPSWADTQYF.